A single sample is the source of the 8 T cell receptor beta chains below, sequenced in a study of T cells after yellow fever vaccination. TCRdb recomputed calls from the 5' RACE reads with MiXCR, one row per CDR3 protein. The sample contains a few hundred thousand distinct CDR3 sequences, 6.5% to 8.5% of which appear only once. This material consisted of CD4+ T cells sorted from PBMCs, taken 15 days after the yellow fever booster vaccination. The receptor set was obtained from a man aged 25 to 40 who received the YFV17D yellow fever vaccine.

This clonotype was observed many times. The CDR3 nucleotides are TGCAGTGCTAGAGATCTACGGACCCCCAGGGGCCCCGCGTTCTTC. Translated, it gives CSARDLRTPRGPAFF. The chain has TRBV20-1 and TRBJ2-1, with D possibly TRBD1 on 6 matching bases. The CDR3 length is 15 residues. Per the germline V gene, CDR1 is DFQATT and CDR2 is SNEGSKA (reference sequence). The V end was cut by 0 bases, the J end by 15 bases, with 24 bases between.

The chain has TRBV29-1 and TRBJ2-7; D gene ambiguous. Per the germline V gene, CDR1 is SQVTM and CDR2 is ANQGSEA. The CDR3 runs 11 residues. Trimming took off 6 bases at V and 4 bases at J, with 10 bases between the two ends. In DNA form, the CDR3 reads TGCAGCGTCGACGATAAGTACGAGCAGTACTTC. This codes for CSVDDKYEQYF.

The chain recombines TRBV6-2 or TRBV6-3 with TRBJ2-1; D unclear. V was shortened by 6 bases and J by 0 bases, with 15 bases between the two germline ends. In germline, CDR1 is MNHEY, CDR2 SVGEGT. The CDR3 covers 16 residues. The DNA of the CDR3 is TGTGCCAGCAGAACGGCACTACCTCACTCCTACAATGAGCAGTTCTTC. Translation gives CASRTALPHSYNEQFF.

This clonotype appeared many times. This chain uses TRBV12-3 or TRBV12-4 with TRBJ2-1; 8 nucleotides align to TRBD2. The trim removed 8 bases at V and 9 bases at J, leaving 12 bases unmatched. This CDR3 is built from 14 residues. The CDR3 sequence is CASWSGRPLGEQFF. The DNA of the CDR3 is TGTGCCAGCTGGAGCGGGAGACCTCTGGGTGAGCAGTTCTTC.

This clonotype was detected ten times or more. CDR3 loop: CSARGLAGYNEQFF. The CDR3 DNA sequence: TGCAGTGCAAGGGGACTAGCGGGGTACAATGAGCAGTTCTTC. This chain connects TRBV20-1 to TRBJ2-1, with 13 bases that match TRBD2. The CDR3 consists of 14 residues. V was pared by 6 bases and J by 4 bases, with 3 bases of the junction left unmatched. CDR1 is DFQATT and CDR2 is SNEGSKA in the germline V gene (reference sequence).

The genes are TRBV2 and TRBJ2-4, with D uncertain. Germline CDR1 is SNHLY and CDR2 is FYNNEI. The V and J ends lost 6 bases and 6 bases respectively, with 21 bases between them. CDR3 length: 16 residues. CDR3 in amino acids: CASRLQLRRPRNIQYF. The CDR3 bases are TGTGCCAGCAGACTCCAGCTTAGGCGGCCTAGAAACATTCAGTACTTC.

This clonotype was counted a few times. J is TRBJ2-2 and V is TRBV18; D may be TRBD2 (5 bases). The V end was cut by 4 bases, the J end by 6 bases, with 9 bases between. The CDR3 covers 13 residues. Germline CDR1 reads KGHSH; CDR2 reads LQKENI. CDR3 sequence: CASSQTGSGELFF. CDR3 coding DNA: TGTGCCAGCTCACAAACGGGATCCGGGGAGCTGTTTTTT.

V is TRBV5-1 and J is TRBJ1-2; D is unclear. V was pared by 4 bases and J by 0 bases, with 7 bases between. CDR1 and CDR2 (germline): SGHRS, YFSETQ. The CDR3 totals 13 residues. CDR3 residues: CASSPVANYGYTF. CDR3 coding DNA: TGCGCCAGCAGCCCGGTCGCTAACTATGGCTACACCTTC.